The rows below give T cell receptor beta chains drawn from one sample of a study of blood T cell repertoires in COVID-19. Here immunoSEQ multiplex PCR was the method, and the copy in TCRdb shows in-frame clones only, minus some. The sample yields about 71,000 clones, roughly 87% seen once. The material sequenced was peripheral blood. These receptors came from an elderly woman with acute or convalescent COVID-19. Both conserved end residues are part of each CDR3. The D gene is left open where the match is weak.

V gene: TRBV14
D gene: NA
CDR3 protein: CASSQGVWQGSETQYF

V gene: TRBV7-9
D gene: TRBD1
CDR3 protein: CASSFEQGARFKAFF

V gene: TRBV19
D gene: TRBD1
CDR3 protein: CASSMAGGTEAFF

V gene: TRBV9
D gene: NA
CDR3 protein: CASSVGTGELFF

V gene: TRBV7-2
D gene: NA
CDR3 protein: CASTFSPAYNSPLHF

V gene: TRBV6-5
D gene: NA
CDR3 protein: CASSYLGGREKLFF

V gene: TRBV7-2
D gene: NA
CDR3 protein: CASSSAPGYGTEAFF

V gene: TRBV10-1
D gene: TRBD1
CDR3 protein: CASSELPGDRGIWDTDNEQFF

V gene: TRBV5-1
D gene: TRBD1
CDR3 protein: CASSLEGALGNTIYF

V gene: TRBV7-6
D gene: NA
CDR3 protein: CASSPGGARTNEKLFF

V gene: TRBV9
D gene: TRBD2
CDR3 protein: CASSVGGRQHEQFF

V gene: TRBV2
D gene: NA
CDR3 protein: CASSGPLVSQPQHF

V gene: TRBV18
D gene: NA
CDR3 protein: CASSRSGTSYEQYF

V gene: TRBV6-5
D gene: NA
CDR3 protein: CASSFRQTPYEQYF

V gene: TRBV5-8
D gene: NA
CDR3 protein: CASSLGLANYNEQFF

V gene: TRBV30
D gene: NA
CDR3 protein: CAWSVGLRDNEQFF

V gene: TRBV5-1
D gene: NA
CDR3 protein: CASRRELYADTQYF

V gene: TRBV19
D gene: NA
CDR3 protein: CASRPGLSYGYTF

V gene: TRBV7-6
D gene: TRBD1
CDR3 protein: CASSFRTGTETQYF

V gene: TRBV9
D gene: TRBD1
CDR3 protein: CASSITQGMTGNTIYF

V gene: TRBV5-4
D gene: NA
CDR3 protein: CASSLVKGGGSEQFF

V gene: TRBV9
D gene: NA
CDR3 protein: CASSSRMGGEVGNQPQHF

V gene: TRBV7-2
D gene: TRBD1
CDR3 protein: CASSSAGGVETQYF

V gene: TRBV24-1
D gene: NA
CDR3 protein: CATSVGESTDTQYF

V gene: TRBV24-1
D gene: NA
CDR3 protein: CATSDSRRGLNTEAFF

V gene: TRBV9
D gene: NA
CDR3 protein: CASSVGGTSNQPQHF

V gene: TRBV21-1
D gene: NA
CDR3 protein: CARGHPGTSGRIWSKETQYF

V gene: TRBV6-5
D gene: NA
CDR3 protein: CASNPVGGVGTEAFF

V gene: TRBV2
D gene: NA
CDR3 protein: CASSEGQGTKNIQYF

V gene: TRBV2
D gene: NA
CDR3 protein: CASSVSEGFEQYF

V gene: TRBV3-1/TRBV3-2
D gene: NA
CDR3 protein: CASSRTGLDDYEQYF

V gene: TRBV6-5
D gene: TRBD1
CDR3 protein: CASSVGTVYNEQFF

V gene: TRBV18
D gene: TRBD1
CDR3 protein: CASSLTGFLSYNEQFF

V gene: TRBV27
D gene: NA
CDR3 protein: CASSTLAQTGGETQYF

V gene: TRBV19
D gene: TRBD1
CDR3 protein: CASSPGQSNEKLFF

V gene: TRBV7-9
D gene: TRBD1
CDR3 protein: CASSPTGTGILEAFF

V gene: TRBV6-1
D gene: NA
CDR3 protein: CASSEVSGPKTQYF

V gene: TRBV2
D gene: NA
CDR3 protein: CASSKGWDTEAFF

V gene: TRBV7-3
D gene: TRBD1
CDR3 protein: CASSVQGLDTGELFF

V gene: TRBV5-1
D gene: NA
CDR3 protein: CASSLYFQGPVGNTEAFF

V gene: TRBV18
D gene: NA
CDR3 protein: CASSPQGISGEQYF

V gene: TRBV7-9
D gene: TRBD1
CDR3 protein: CASSFRTGVSYEQYF

V gene: TRBV3-1/TRBV3-2
D gene: NA
CDR3 protein: CASSQGPGRNTIYF

V gene: TRBV28
D gene: TRBD2
CDR3 protein: CASSRAGTSGPNEQFF

V gene: TRBV7-2
D gene: TRBD2
CDR3 protein: CASSRGGREQFF

V gene: TRBV6-5
D gene: NA
CDR3 protein: CASSRERAGETQYF

V gene: TRBV7-9
D gene: TRBD2
CDR3 protein: CASSLGASGSNEQFF